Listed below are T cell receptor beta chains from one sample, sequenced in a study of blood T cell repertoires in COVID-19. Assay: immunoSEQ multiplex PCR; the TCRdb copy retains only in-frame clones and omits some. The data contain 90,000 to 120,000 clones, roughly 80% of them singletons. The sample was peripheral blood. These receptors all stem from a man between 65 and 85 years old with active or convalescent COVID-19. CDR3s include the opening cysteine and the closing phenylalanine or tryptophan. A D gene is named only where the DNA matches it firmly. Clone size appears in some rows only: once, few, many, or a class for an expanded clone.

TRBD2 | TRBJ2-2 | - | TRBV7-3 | CASSRTSGGAPGELFF | TGTGCCAGCAGCCGGACTAGCGGGGGGGCCCCCGGGGAGCTGTTTTTT
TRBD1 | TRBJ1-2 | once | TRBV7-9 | CASSLLGQGTRDGYTF | TGTGCCAGCAGCTTACTAGGACAGGGAACAAGAGATGGCTACACCTTC
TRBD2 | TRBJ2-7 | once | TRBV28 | CASMLAGAYEQYF | TGTGCCAGCATGTTAGCGGGAGCCTACGAGCAGTACTTC
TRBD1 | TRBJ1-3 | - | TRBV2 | CASRTGSGNTIYF | TGTGCCAGCAGGACAGGGTCTGGAAACACCATATATTTT
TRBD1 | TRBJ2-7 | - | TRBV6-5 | CASSGQGASYEQYF | TGTGCCAGCAGCGGACAGGGGGCCTCCTACGAGCAGTACTTC
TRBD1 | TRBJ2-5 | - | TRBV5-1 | CASSRDSYETQYF | TGCGCCAGCAGCCGGGACAGCTACGAGACCCAGTACTTC
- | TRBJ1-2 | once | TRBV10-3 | CAISDGSPGGSYGYTF | TGTGCCATCAGTGACGGGTCCCCCGGGGGTAGCTATGGCTACACCTTC
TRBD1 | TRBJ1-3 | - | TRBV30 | CAWSVWTGVGNTIYF | TGTGCCTGGAGTGTATGGACAGGGGTAGGAAACACCATATATTTT
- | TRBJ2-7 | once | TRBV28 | CASRAQGGSYEQYF | TGTGCCAGCAGGGCACAGGGTGGATCCTACGAGCAGTACTTC
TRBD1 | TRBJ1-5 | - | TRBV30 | CAWAQGIWQPQHF | TGTGCCTGGGCACAGGGGATTTGGCAGCCCCAGCATTTT
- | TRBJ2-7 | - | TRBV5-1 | CASSISTGTRGGEQYF | TGCGCCAGCAGCATAAGTACAGGGACTCGGGGAGGGGAGCAGTACTTC
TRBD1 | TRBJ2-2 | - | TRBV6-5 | CASSSGGANTGELFF | TGTGCCAGCAGTTCAGGGGGCGCGAACACCGGGGAGCTGTTTTTT
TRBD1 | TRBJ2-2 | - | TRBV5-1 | CASSSNTGTGGIGELFF | TGCGCCAGCAGCTCTAACACCGGGACAGGGGGCATCGGGGAGCTGTTTTTT
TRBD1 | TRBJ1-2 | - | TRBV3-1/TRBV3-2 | CASSQGLTGARSF | TGTGCCAGCAGCCAAGGACTTACAGGGGCCCGCTCCTTC
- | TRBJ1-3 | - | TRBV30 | CAWSKGHRISGNTIYF | TGTGCCTGGAGTAAGGGACATCGAATCTCCGGAAACACCATATATTTT
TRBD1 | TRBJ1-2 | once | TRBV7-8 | CASSPRQGVGYTF | TGTGCCAGCAGCCCCAGACAGGGGGTTGGCTACACCTTC
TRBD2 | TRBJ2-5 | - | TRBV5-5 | CASSFGLAGNKTQYF | TGTGCCAGCAGCTTTGGTCTAGCGGGGAACAAGACCCAGTACTTC
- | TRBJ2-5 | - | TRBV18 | CASSPPGRGRRETQYF | TGTGCCAGCTCACCACCAGGCAGGGGAAGAAGAGAGACCCAGTACTTC
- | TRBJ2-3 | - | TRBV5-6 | CASSLAVDTQYF | TGTGCCAGCAGCTTGGCCGTAGATACGCAGTATTTT
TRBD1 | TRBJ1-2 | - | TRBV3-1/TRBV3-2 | CASSQGSGGSNGYTF | TGTGCCAGCAGCCAAGGCTCAGGGGGGAGCAATGGCTACACCTTC
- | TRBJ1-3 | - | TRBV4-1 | CASSRVLGASGNTIYF | TGCGCCAGCAGCCGGGTTCTGGGGGCCTCTGGAAACACCATATATTTT
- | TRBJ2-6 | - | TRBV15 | CATSRVPGAGANVLTF | TGTGCCACCAGCAGAGTTCCGGGGGCTGGGGCCAACGTCCTGACTTTC
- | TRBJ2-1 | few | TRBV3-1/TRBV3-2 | CASSQGRGGNEQFF | TGTGCCAGCAGCCAAGGACGAGGGGGAAATGAGCAGTTCTTC
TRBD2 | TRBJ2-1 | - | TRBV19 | CASSPDRVTSGAGEQFF | TGTGCCAGTAGTCCGGACAGGGTCACTAGCGGGGCCGGTGAGCAGTTCTTC
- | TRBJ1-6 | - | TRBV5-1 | CASSQGTLYSPLHF | TGCGCCAGCAGCCAGGGGACGCTATATTCACCCCTCCACTTT
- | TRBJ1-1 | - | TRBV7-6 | CASSLVLAGVGTEAFF | TGTGCCAGCAGCTTAGTGTTGGCAGGGGTAGGCACTGAAGCTTTCTTT
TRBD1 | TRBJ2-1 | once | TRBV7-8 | CASSLTGGENEQFF | TGTGCCAGCAGCTTAACAGGGGGCGAGAATGAGCAGTTCTTC